Each of the 15 T cell receptor beta chains below was sequenced from the same sample in a study of blood T cell repertoires in COVID-19. Sequencing used immunoSEQ multiplex PCR; TCRdb keeps in-frame clones, though not all of them. Among some 110,000 clones listed, 65% to 80% were seen once. The sample was peripheral blood. The receptors come from a man over 45 with acute or convalescent COVID-19.

The rearrangement links TRBV5-6 to TRBJ1-6, with D tentatively TRBD1 (5 bases). The germline CDR1 and CDR2 sequences are SGHDT and YYEEEE. The CDR3 loop spans 15 amino acids. The V and J ends lost 0 bases and 10 bases respectively, with 14 bases between them. Here the CDR3 DNA reads TGTGCCAGCAGCTTGGACCAGGGTATCGACTCACCCCTCCACTTT. As protein: CASSLDQGIDSPLHF.

The chain couples TRBV30 to TRBJ1-6; D not certain. Germline V gene data show CDR1 as GTSNPN and CDR2 as SVGIG (reference sequence). The CDR3 runs 14 residues. V was cut by 0 bases and J by 13 bases, with 16 bases left in between. The CDR3 bases are TGTGCCTGGAGTGTAGATGGGCGTACCTTGCCCCTCCACTTT. It is translated as CAWSVDGRTLPLHF.

The chain recombines TRBV7-2 with TRBJ2-3; 8 bases are a match to TRBD2. Germline V gene sequence: CDR1 SGHTA, CDR2 FQGNSA. The CDR3 runs 16 residues. The ends lost 5 bases at V and 0 bases at J; junction bases unmatched: 7. Here the CDR3 reads CASSPLAGISTDTQYF. The CDR3 DNA reads TGTGCCAGCAGCCCGTTAGCGGGAATTAGCACAGATACGCAGTATTTT.

The V call is TRBV19, the J call TRBJ2-1; D call uncertain. Trimming pared 6 bases from V and 0 bases from J, leaving 6 bases between. Germline CDR1 reads LNHDA; CDR2 reads SQIVND (reference sequence). This CDR3 contains 13 residues. CDR3 region: CASSKSSYNEQFF. The CDR3, as DNA: TGTGCCAGTAGCAAGAGCTCCTACAATGAGCAGTTCTTC.

The chain uses TRBV3-1 (or the pseudogene TRBV3-2) and TRBJ1-3; tentative D call: TRBD1 (6 bases). The CDR3 has 14 amino acids. Trimming took off 4 bases at V and 2 bases at J, with 9 bases between the two ends. CDR1 is LGHDT and CDR2 is YNNKEL in the germline V gene (reference sequence). The CDR3: CASSRGHAGNTIYF. DNA of the CDR3: TGTGCCAGCAGCCGGGGACATGCTGGAAACACCATATATTTT.

V usage is TRBV3-1 (or the pseudogene TRBV3-2) and J usage is TRBJ2-3; the D call may be TRBD1 or TRBD2 (9 bases each). V was pared by 5 bases and J by 5 bases, with 35 bases between. Germline V gene lookup returns CDR1 LGHDT and CDR2 YNNKEL (reference sequence). This CDR3 is 21 amino acids long. In DNA form, the CDR3 reads TGTGCCAGCAGCGGAGCGGCTCGGGACAGGGTAGCTAGCGGGATTCTAGATACGCAGTATTTT. Protein: CASSGAARDRVASGILDTQYF.

The V gene is TRBV29-1, the J gene TRBJ2-3, with TRBD2 matching 8 bases. The V and J ends lost 7 bases and 6 bases, in that order; junction bases with no gene match: 9. The germline V gene has CDR1 SQVTM and CDR2 ANQGSEA. The CDR3 consists of 13 residues. CDR3 coding DNA: TGCAGCGGAATTACCACTAGCGGCGATACGCAGTATTTT. Translation gives CSGITTSGDTQYF.

The chain is built from TRBV9 and TRBJ2-3; TRBD1 aligns across 8 bases. The CDR3 runs to 16 residues. V was clipped by 2 bases and J by 4 bases; unmatched bases: 9. The V gene's germline CDR1 is SGDLS and CDR2 YYNGEE. The CDR3 loop reads CASSVGGQAVADTQYF. In DNA, the CDR3 is TGTGCCAGCAGCGTCGGGGGACAGGCCGTCGCAGATACGCAGTATTTT. Variable domain in full (rest from reference TRBV9 and TRBJ2-3): DSGVTQTPKHLITATGQRVTLRCSPRSGDLSVYWYQQSLDQGLQFLIQYYNGEERAKGNILERFSAQQFPDLHSELNLSSLELGDSALYFCASSVGGQAVADTQYFGPGTRLTVL.

This rearrangement joins TRBV5-1 to TRBJ2-7; 13 bases agree with TRBD2. The CDR3 is 15 residues long. V lost 2 bases to trimming and J lost 6 bases; unmatched junction nucleotides: 5. Germline assignment: CDR1 SGHRS and CDR2 YFSETQ. CDR3 protein: CASSLLAGGSPEQYF. In DNA, the CDR3 is TGCGCCAGCAGCTTACTAGCGGGAGGGTCACCCGAGCAGTACTTC.

The V gene is TRBV15, the J gene TRBJ1-1; D unclear. The germline V gene encodes CDR1 LNHNV and CDR2 YYDKDF (reference sequence). Trimming removed 4 bases from V and 2 bases from J, with 14 bases in between. This CDR3 region has 15 residues. In nucleotides, the CDR3 is TGTGCCACCAGCAAACCCCTAAGAGCTAACACTGAAGCTTTCTTT. This translates into CATSKPLRANTEAFF.

This clone turned up a few times. This chain joins TRBV5-8 and TRBJ1-1, with D uncertain. This CDR3 spans 13 amino acids. CDR1 is SGHTS and CDR2 is YDEGEE in the germline V gene. Trimming stripped 4 bases from V and 0 bases from J, with 7 bases between. The CDR3 DNA follows: TGTGCCAGCAGCAGAACAGTGAACACTGAAGCTTTCTTT. This gives the protein CASSRTVNTEAFF.

The chain has TRBV28 and TRBJ1-2, with 7 bases fitting TRBD1. Germline V gene sequence: CDR1 MDHEN, CDR2 SYDVKM. The CDR3 runs 14 residues. With V trimmed by 6 bases and J by 0 bases, 4 bases remained unmatched. CDR3 protein: CASRRQGTNYGYTF. The CDR3, as DNA: TGTGCCAGCAGACGACAGGGTACTAACTATGGCTACACCTTC.

Written as DNA, the CDR3 is TGTGCCAGCAGCCCTGTTAATCGACAGGGGTCCTACGAGCAGTACTTC. It translates to CASSPVNRQGSYEQYF. The chain recombines TRBV11-2 with TRBJ2-7, with TRBD1 matching 8 bases. V trimming: 5 bases; J trimming: 1 base; junction bases outside the gene matches: 10. Germline CDR1 reads SGHAT; CDR2 reads FQNNGV. The CDR3 extends over 16 amino acids.

This clone was found once. The gene calls are TRBV7-9 and TRBJ1-1, with D possibly TRBD1 on 5 matching bases. The CDR3 runs 18 residues. V was cut by 1 base and J by 3 bases, with 21 bases left in between. The germline V gene encodes CDR1 SEHNR and CDR2 FQNEAQ (reference sequence). The CDR3 DNA sequence: TGTGCCAGCAGCTTAGGGGGCAGGGAGGGAGTTGAGGACACTGAAGCTTTCTTT. Amino acids: CASSLGGREGVEDTEAFF.

This chain links TRBV19 with TRBJ1-2; 9 positions match TRBD1. The CDR3 sequence is 13 residues long. Per germline, CDR1 LNHDA and CDR2 SQIVND (reference sequence). The V gene end was trimmed by 8 bases and the J gene end by 4 bases; junction bases not matched to a gene: 5. The CDR3 DNA reads TGTGCCAGTGGAAACAGGGGGCCCTATGGCTACACCTTC. Translated: CASGNRGPYGYTF.